The 22 T cell receptor beta chains below come from one sample, sequenced in a study of T-cell memory formation after mild COVID-19. TCRdb analysed the 5' RACE reads with MiXCR anew, one entry per CDR3 protein. This table has around 500,000 distinct CDR3 sequences, over 15% appearing once. Sequencing was carried out using PBMCs or a T cell subset sorted from them (not recorded which). Source of these receptors: an adult woman who had mild COVID-19 (a few samples of this study predate the infection). Cell type and time point are not known.

This chain uses TRBV9 with TRBJ1-3; no firm D call. V dropped 0 bases and J dropped 0 bases, with 10 bases sitting between them. Germline-derived CDR1 and CDR2 are SGDLS and YYNGEE. This CDR3 comprises 16 residues. CDR3 in amino acids: CASSVEGYISGNTIYF. In DNA form, the CDR3 reads TGTGCCAGCAGCGTAGAAGGGTATATCTCTGGAAACACCATATATTTT.

This clonotype has a handful of counts. The genes are TRBV4-1 and TRBJ1-2; D is ambiguous. The CDR3 contains 13 residues. The V end lost 2 bases, the J end lost 5 bases, and 9 bases lay between the germline ends. Per the germline V gene, CDR1 is MGHRA and CDR2 is YSYEKL. The CDR3: CASSQIGRYGYTF. For the CDR3, the DNA is TGCGCCAGCAGCCAAATCGGACGGTATGGCTACACCTTC.

V is TRBV6-2 or TRBV6-3 and J is TRBJ1-5, with 10 bases identical to TRBD1. V shed 9 bases and J 7 bases; nucleotides not matched to a gene: 9. Germline CDR1 reads MNHEY; CDR2 reads SVGEGT. The CDR3 runs to 14 residues. CDR3 in amino acids: CARMGQGREQPQHF. Written as DNA, the CDR3 is TGTGCCAGGATGGGACAGGGGCGGGAGCAGCCCCAGCATTTT.

This clonotype was recorded many times. The V gene is TRBV24-1, the J gene TRBJ2-3; no clear D. Germline CDR1 reads KGHDR; CDR2 reads SFDVKD. Trimming removed 6 bases at V and 0 bases at J, with 15 bases between. The CDR3 contains 16 residues. DNA of the CDR3: TGTGCCACCAGTCCCCGGTGGGGTGAGAGCACAGATACGCAGTATTTT. Protein product: CATSPRWGESTDTQYF.

The chain couples TRBV13 to TRBJ1-6; D ambiguous. Germline CDR1 is PRHDT and CDR2 is FYEKMQ (reference sequence). Trimming shortened V by 0 bases and J by 8 bases, and 5 bases separated the two germline ends. The CDR3 sequence is 13 residues long. The DNA for the CDR3 is TGTGCCAGCAGCTTAGGTGCTTATTCACCCCTCCACTTT. Protein product: CASSLGAYSPLHF.

V gene TRBV7-9 combines with J gene TRBJ1-2; unclear D gene. The CDR3 runs to 15 residues. CDR1 is SEHNR, CDR2 FQNEAQ, per germline (reference sequence). V was cut by 4 bases and J by 2 bases, with 14 bases left in between. The CDR3 region has the DNA TGTGCCAGCAGCTCCCCCGGGTCAGCGAACTATGGCTACACCTTC. This gives the protein CASSSPGSANYGYTF.

This clonotype was found a few times. V and J are TRBV4-1 and TRBJ2-7; D gene unclear. Trimming took off 5 bases at V and 0 bases at J, with 11 bases between the two ends. In germline, CDR1 is MGHRA, CDR2 YSYEKL. CDR3 length: 14 amino acids. The chain's CDR3 is CASSWTVSSYEQYF. CDR3 in DNA: TGCGCCAGCAGCTGGACGGTTAGCTCCTACGAGCAGTACTTC.

The chain couples TRBV6-1 to TRBJ2-7, with TRBD2 matching over 8 bases. Trimming removed 6 bases from V and 6 bases from J; junction bases left unmatched: 13. The CDR3 runs to 15 residues. Germline-derived CDR1 and CDR2 are MNHNS and SASEGT. CDR3 sequence reads: CASRDSGVATREQYF. CDR3 DNA sequence: TGTGCCAGCAGGGATAGCGGGGTCGCGACGCGCGAGCAGTACTTC.

This clonotype has a handful of counts. This chain connects TRBV24-1 to TRBJ1-2; D is undetermined. The CDR3 is 13 amino acids. Deletions cut 2 bases from V and 7 bases from J, with 10 bases between. The germline V gene encodes CDR1 KGHDR and CDR2 SFDVKD. This CDR3 reads CATSDSRRGGYTF. In DNA form, the CDR3 reads TGTGCCACCAGTGATTCCCGTCGTGGTGGCTACACCTTC.

The V and J genes are TRBV30 and TRBJ2-1, with a weak D call TRBD2 (6 bases). The CDR3 has 11 residues. CDR1 and CDR2 from the germline V gene are GTSNPN and SVGIG (reference sequence). V gave up 2 bases and J gave up 9 bases, with 8 bases separating them. CDR3: CAWSRGGEQFF. The CDR3 bases are TGTGCCTGGAGTAGGGGAGGTGAGCAGTTCTTC.

This chain uses TRBV10-3 with TRBJ2-7; 7 nucleotides match TRBD1. The CDR3 length is 16 residues. V trimming: 6 bases; J trimming: 3 bases; junction bases outside the gene matches: 14. Germline V gene sequence: CDR1 ENHRY, CDR2 SYGVKD. CDR3 coding DNA: TGTGCCATCAGCGGACAGGCTGATTATTCCCACTACGAGCAGTACTTC. Translated: CAISGQADYSHYEQYF.

In its sample, this clonotype was seen a few times. J is TRBJ1-1 and V is TRBV7-3; D gene uncertain. Deletions cut 4 bases from V and 0 bases from J, with 6 bases between. The V gene's germline CDR1 is SGHTA and CDR2 FQGTGA. The CDR3 runs to 13 residues. Here the CDR3 reads CASSSALNTEAFF. The DNA of the CDR3 is TGTGCCAGCAGCTCCGCCTTGAACACTGAAGCTTTCTTT. The entire variable domain, with the rest obtained from reference TRBV7-3 and TRBJ1-1, is as follows: GAGVSQTPSNKVTEKGKYVELRCDPISGHTALYWYRQSLGQGPEFLIYFQGTGAADDSGLPNDRFFAVRPEGSVSTLKIQRTERGDSAVYLCASSSALNTEAFFGQGTRLTVV.

This clonotype was counted between two and nine times. The J gene is TRBJ2-5, the V gene TRBV11-2; TRBD1 matches 9 bases. The J segment lost 3 bases and the V segment lost 4 bases, leaving 6 bases of the junction unmatched. Germline V gene sequence: CDR1 SGHAT, CDR2 FQNNGV. This CDR3 region has 15 residues. CDR3 sequence reads: CASSSIRTGEETQYF. As DNA, the CDR3 is TGTGCCAGCAGCTCCATAAGGACAGGGGAAGAGACCCAGTACTTC. Looking up the rest from reference TRBV11-2 and TRBJ2-5 gives the full variable domain: EAGVAQSPRYKIIEKRQSVAFWCNPISGHATLYWYQQILGQGPKLLIQFQNNGVVDDSQLPKDRFSAERLKGVDSTLKIQPAKLEDSAVYLCASSSIRTGEETQYFGPGTRLLVL.

This clonotype was observed a handful of times. The V gene is TRBV7-6, the J gene TRBJ2-7; weak D call: TRBD1 (6 bases). The CDR3 runs 14 residues. V lost 5 bases and J lost 3, with 14 bases in between. Germline V CDR1 and CDR2: SGHVS, FNYEAQ. The CDR3 nucleotides are TGTGCCAGCAGCAAGCCGGGACATATCTACGAGCAGTACTTC. Its protein product is CASSKPGHIYEQYF.

This clonotype was picked up one time. The rearrangement joins TRBV19 to TRBJ2-1, with 8 bases lining up with TRBD2. Germline V gene lookup returns CDR1 LNHDA and CDR2 SQIVND (reference sequence). The CDR3 is 13 amino acids. V lost 8 bases and J lost 9; bases outside the gene matches: 9. CDR3: CASGRPGGGEQFF. CDR3 nucleotide sequence: TGTGCCAGTGGGAGACCGGGAGGGGGTGAGCAGTTCTTC.

This chain connects TRBV18 to TRBJ2-7, with D possibly being TRBD1 (7 bases). V was shortened by 5 bases and J by 4 bases, with 18 bases between the two germline ends. CDR3 length: 15 residues. Germline V gene lookup returns CDR1 KGHSH and CDR2 LQKENI. The chain's CDR3 is CASSGQGGVMYEQYF. As DNA, the CDR3 is TGTGCCAGCTCAGGTCAGGGGGGAGTGATGTACGAGCAGTACTTC.

V and J are TRBV6-5 and TRBJ2-1, with 14 bases fitting TRBD2. Germline V gene sequence: CDR1 MNHEY, CDR2 SVGAGI. The CDR3 loop spans 17 amino acids. V gave up 5 bases and J gave up 3 bases; unmatched junction bases: 6. The CDR3 loop is CASSPRTSGRNYNEQFF. The CDR3, as DNA: TGTGCCAGCAGTCCCCGGACTAGCGGGAGGAACTACAATGAGCAGTTCTTC.

This chain joins TRBV27 and TRBJ1-2; D call uncertain. V lost 8 bases and J 2 bases, leaving 12 bases between the germline ends. This CDR3 spans 13 amino acids. The germline gives CDR1 MNHEY, CDR2 SMNVEV (reference sequence). CDR3 amino acids: CASGLRVNYGYTF. The CDR3 region has the DNA TGTGCCAGCGGATTAAGGGTAAACTATGGCTACACCTTC.

There are a few counts of this clonotype. This rearrangement joins TRBV10-3 to TRBJ1-1; maybe TRBD1 (6 bases). This CDR3 region has 14 residues. V was clipped by 8 bases and J by 4 bases, with 17 bases between them. Germline assignment: CDR1 ENHRY and CDR2 SYGVKD. CDR3 protein: CAIRGAGTSTEAFF. CDR3 coding DNA: TGTGCCATCCGGGGGGCAGGGACGAGCACTGAAGCTTTCTTT.

The rearrangement joins TRBV19 to TRBJ1-2; perhaps TRBD1 as D (5 bases). Trimming cost V 8 bases and J 5 bases, with 12 bases left between them. CDR1 is LNHDA, CDR2 SQIVND, per germline (reference sequence). The CDR3 consists of 12 residues. For the CDR3, the DNA is TGTGCCAGTTACAGGATGGGGTATGGCTACACCTTC. This codes for CASYRMGYGYTF.

This chain uses TRBV19 with TRBJ2-3, with 8 bases fitting TRBD2. Germline V CDR1 and CDR2: LNHDA, SQIVND (reference sequence). CDR3 length: 15 residues. With V trimmed by 6 bases and J by 5 bases, 10 bases remained unmatched. CDR3 coding DNA: TGTGCCAGTAGCCTAGCGGGCGCCCGGTTAGATACGCAGTATTTT. Translation gives CASSLAGARLDTQYF.

This clonotype was detected ten times or more. The chain uses TRBV12-3 or TRBV12-4 and TRBJ2-7, with no clear D. With 4 bases removed from V and 3 bases from J, the gap between germline ends came to 7 bases. The CDR3 loop spans 12 amino acids. CDR3 in DNA: TGTGCCAGCAGTTCGCCATACTACGAGCAGTACTTC. It specifies CASSSPYYEQYF.